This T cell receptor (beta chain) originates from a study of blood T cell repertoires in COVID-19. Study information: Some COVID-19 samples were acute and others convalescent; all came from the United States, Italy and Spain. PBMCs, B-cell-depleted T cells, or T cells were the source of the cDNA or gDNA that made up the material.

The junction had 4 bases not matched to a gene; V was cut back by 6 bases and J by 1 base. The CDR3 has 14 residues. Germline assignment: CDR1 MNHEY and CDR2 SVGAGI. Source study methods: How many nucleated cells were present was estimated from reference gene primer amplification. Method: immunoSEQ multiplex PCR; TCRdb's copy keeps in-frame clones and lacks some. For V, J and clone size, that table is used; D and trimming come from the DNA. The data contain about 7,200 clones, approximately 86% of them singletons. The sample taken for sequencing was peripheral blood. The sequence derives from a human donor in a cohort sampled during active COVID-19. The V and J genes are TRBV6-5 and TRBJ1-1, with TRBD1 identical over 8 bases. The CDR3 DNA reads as TGTGCCAGCAGAGCAGGGGGCTCGAACACTGAAGCTTTCTTT. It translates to CASRAGGSNTEAFF.